This T cell receptor beta chain was recorded in a study of blood T cell repertoires in COVID-19. Study at large: Italy, Spain and the United States were the sources of the convalescent and acute COVID-19 samples. From T cells, B-cell-depleted T cells, or PBMCs came the material, which was cDNA or gDNA.

Sequenced by immunoSEQ multiplex PCR; TCRdb stores in-frame clones only, minus some. The sample lists roughly 400,000 clones, roughly 91% occurring once. Enrolled through a virtual design, the participants were between about 18 and 100 years of age and came from under 25 US areas. Recovered participants had two consecutive negative NP/OP PCR tests, healthcare professional clearance, or symptom resolution. This CDR3 has 14 amino acids. Looked up from germline, CDR1 is SGHDT and CDR2 is YYEEEE. The V end lost 2 bases, the J end lost 4 bases, and 12 bases lay between the germline ends. This chain links TRBV5-6 with TRBJ2-5; a weak D match, TRBD1 (6 bases). Input material: PBMCs or T cells enriched from blood (not recorded which). This sequence originates from a woman under 40 who had recovered from COVID-19. CDR3 region: CASSLKQGGETQYF. CDR3 nucleotide sequence: TGTGCCAGCAGCTTAAAACAGGGTGGAGAGACCCAGTACTTC. The complete variable domain, with remaining parts taken from reference TRBV5-6 and TRBJ2-5, reads DAGVTQSPTHLIKTRGQQVTLRCSPKSGHDTVSWYQQALGQGPQFIFQYYEEEERQRGNFPDRFSGHQFPNYSSELNVNALLLGDSALYLCASSLKQGGETQYFGPGTRLLVL.